A single sample gave rise to the 27 T cell receptor beta chains below, sequenced in a study of T-cell memory formation after mild COVID-19. TCRdb re-derived calls from the 5' RACE reads in MiXCR, one entry per CDR3 protein. The table records approximately 260,000 distinct CDR3 sequences, approximately 19% of them present only once. The sequenced sample consisted of PBMCs or a T cell subset sorted from them (not recorded which). Receptor source: a man aged 18 to 29 who had mild COVID-19 (a few samples of this study predate the infection). Cell type and time point are not known.

In its sample, this clonotype was seen many times. This chain uses TRBV5-1 with TRBJ2-4; D is undetermined. The ends were cut back, 0 bases at V and 8 bases at J, with 12 bases in the middle. The CDR3 totals 14 residues. The germline gives CDR1 SGHRS, CDR2 YFSETQ. CDR3 loop: CASSLALATHIQYF. The CDR3 DNA reads TGCGCCAGCAGCTTGGCCTTGGCTACTCACATTCAGTACTTC.

This clonotype was counted between two and nine times. V is TRBV2 and J is TRBJ2-2, with 10 bases lining up with TRBD2. Germline CDR1 and CDR2: SNHLY and FYNNEI. After removal of 4 bases from V and 6 bases from J, the junction contained 11 bases not matched to a gene. CDR3 size: 17 residues. In DNA form, the CDR3 reads TGTGCCAGCAGTGGAGGCAGCGGGGGGGCTTACTCCGGGGAGCTGTTTTTT. This codes for CASSGGSGGAYSGELFF. The complete variable domain, with remaining parts taken from reference TRBV2 and TRBJ2-2, reads EPEVTQTPSHQVTQMGQEVILRCVPISNHLYFYWYRQILGQKVEFLVSFYNNEISEKSEIFDDQFSVERPDGSNFTLKIRSTKLEDSAMYFCASSGGSGGAYSGELFFGEGSRLTVL.

The rearrangement links TRBV12-3 or TRBV12-4 to TRBJ1-4; D gene unclear. V shed 2 bases and J shed 7 bases, with 8 bases lying between them. The CDR3 runs 13 residues. CDR3 coding DNA: TGTGCCAGCAGTTTAACAAAGGGTGAAAAACTGTTTTTT. Translated: CASSLTKGEKLFF.

Only a few counts were recorded for this clonotype. This chain connects TRBV12-3 or TRBV12-4 to TRBJ2-3; 11 bases line up with TRBD1. This CDR3 region has 18 residues. V shed 1 base, J shed 4 bases, and the junction held 10 bases outside the gene matches. Written as DNA, the CDR3 is TGTGCCAGCAGTTTAGACGGGTTTTGGACAGGGGGCCCAGATACGCAGTATTTT. Its protein is CASSLDGFWTGGPDTQYF.

This rearrangement joins TRBV7-9 to TRBJ2-2; D possibly corresponds to TRBD1 (5 bases). The CDR3 is 12 amino acids. Trimming removed 1 base from V and 9 bases from J, with 6 bases in between. Germline CDR1 is SEHNR and CDR2 is FQNEAQ (reference sequence). The CDR3 reads CASSLGTRELFF. The CDR3 DNA sequence: TGTGCCAGCAGCTTAGGGACACGGGAGCTGTTTTTT.

This clonotype was seen repeatedly, ten times or more. This rearrangement joins TRBV5-1 to TRBJ2-1; D possibly corresponds to TRBD1 (6 bases). The V and J ends lost 4 bases and 3 bases respectively, with 14 bases between them. The CDR3 contains 15 residues. Per the germline V gene, CDR1 is SGHRS and CDR2 is YFSETQ. The CDR3, as DNA: TGCGCCAGCAGCCTGGTGGGGGACAACTACAATGAGCAGTTCTTC. It translates to CASSLVGDNYNEQFF.

This clonotype has only a few counts. V and J are TRBV19 and TRBJ2-2, with unresolved D. The CDR3 loop spans 12 amino acids. V lost 1 base, J lost 7 bases, and 4 bases lay in between. The germline CDR1 and CDR2 sequences are LNHDA and SQIVND (reference sequence). CDR3 coding DNA: TGTGCCAGTAGTATAGTTAGCGGGGAGCTGTTTTTT. Translating it yields CASSIVSGELFF.

The chain joins TRBV5-1 to TRBJ2-3; 11 bases map to TRBD2. The junction had 5 bases not matched to a gene; V was cut back by 1 base and J by 4 bases. Germline V gene lookup returns CDR1 SGHRS and CDR2 YFSETQ. This CDR3 is built from 16 residues. The CDR3 bases are TGCGCCAGCAGCTTGCTAGCGGGGGGATTGGCAGATACGCAGTATTTT. It encodes CASSLLAGGLADTQYF.

The rearrangement links TRBV4-3 to TRBJ2-1; D could derive from TRBD1 or TRBD2 (5 bases each). V was trimmed by 1 base and J by 3 bases, leaving 13 bases between them. This CDR3 has 16 amino acids. CDR1 is LGHNA and CDR2 is YSLEER in the germline V gene. The CDR3 is CASSQGSGAIYNEQFF. DNA of the CDR3: TGCGCCAGCAGCCAAGGATCCGGGGCAATCTACAATGAGCAGTTCTTC.

This sequence joins TRBV5-1 and TRBJ2-5, with 10 bases fitting TRBD2. The length of the CDR3 is 16 residues. The V gene end was trimmed by 1 base and the J gene end by 5 bases; junction bases not matched to a gene: 8. Germline assignment: CDR1 SGHRS and CDR2 YFSETQ. DNA for the CDR3: TGCGCCAGCAGCTTGATGCCTAGCGGGGGACAGGAGACCCAGTACTTC. Translating gives CASSLMPSGGQETQYF.

This clonotype occurred once. The V call is TRBV20-1, the J call TRBJ2-7; D tentatively reads TRBD1 or TRBD2 (5 bases each). The germline V gene has CDR1 DFQATT and CDR2 SNEGSKA (reference sequence). The CDR3 is 18 amino acids. Trimming pared 0 bases from V and 3 bases from J, leaving 24 bases between. CDR3 amino acids: CSARDPEGYGTEDYEQYF. The CDR3 region has the DNA TGCAGTGCTAGAGATCCCGAGGGGTACGGGACGGAAGACTACGAGCAGTACTTC.

CDR3 in amino acids: CASSVAGPYEQYF. The CDR3 DNA reads as TGTGCCAGCAGCGTAGCGGGGCCCTACGAGCAGTACTTC. The rearrangement joins TRBV25-1 to TRBJ2-7; 8 positions agree with TRBD2. Germline CDR1 MGHDK, CDR2 SYGVNS. This CDR3 has 13 amino acids. Trimming cost V 6 bases and J 2 bases; bases outside gene matches: 3.

V is TRBV12-3 or TRBV12-4 and J is TRBJ2-2, with 7 bases that match TRBD1. CDR3 length equals 15 residues. The trim removed 8 bases at V and 5 bases at J, leaving 11 bases unmatched. CDR3 in amino acids: CASGSRTGATGELFF. The CDR3 DNA follows: TGTGCCAGCGGTTCGAGGACAGGAGCGACCGGGGAGCTGTTTTTT.

This clonotype is a singleton in its sample. The chain carries TRBV12-3 or TRBV12-4 and TRBJ1-1; D perhaps matches TRBD1 (6 bases). The CDR3 is made up of 15 amino acids. The V and J ends lost 4 bases and 1 base respectively, with 13 bases between them. CDR3 in DNA: TGTGCCAGCAGTTACAGGGTTCTTGGGAACACTGAAGCTTTCTTT. Translating gives CASSYRVLGNTEAFF.

The V call is TRBV7-9, the J call TRBJ2-1; D is unresolved. CDR1 and CDR2 from the germline V gene are SEHNR and FQNEAQ (reference sequence). V lost 3 bases and J lost 4, with 10 bases in between. The CDR3 has 14 residues. The CDR3 DNA reads TGTGCCAGCAGCTTGAATGCCCGGTACAATGAGCAGTTCTTC. Residues: CASSLNARYNEQFF.

Only a few counts were recorded for this clonotype. The chain combines TRBV2 with TRBJ1-2; tentative D call: TRBD1 (6 bases). The V and J ends lost 3 bases and 4 bases respectively, with 12 bases between them. The CDR3 length is 14 residues. Looked up from germline, CDR1 is SNHLY and CDR2 is FYNNEI. The CDR3 here is CASSEEQGGYGYTF. CDR3 DNA: TGTGCCAGCAGTGAGGAACAGGGAGGCTATGGCTACACCTTC.

The V and J genes are TRBV9 and TRBJ2-7; TRBD2 matches at 9 bases. This CDR3 has 16 amino acids. The germline gives CDR1 SGDLS, CDR2 YYNGEE. V trimming: 0 bases; J trimming: 2 bases; junction bases outside the gene matches: 6. The CDR3 sequence is CASSVAAGGLTYEQYF. As DNA, the CDR3 is TGTGCCAGCAGCGTAGCGGCGGGGGGGCTTACCTACGAGCAGTACTTC.

In its sample, this clonotype was seen a few times. CDR3 protein: CASSYSTAFYGYTF. CDR3 sequence (DNA): TGTGCCAGCAGTTACTCGACAGCGTTTTATGGCTACACCTTC. This sequence joins TRBV6-5 and TRBJ1-2, with D perhaps matching TRBD1 (5 bases). This CDR3 is 14 amino acids long. V dropped 0 bases and J dropped 5 bases, with 10 bases sitting between them. Germline V gene lookup returns CDR1 MNHEY and CDR2 SVGAGI.

CDR3 protein: CASSYLSGGATNEQFF. In nucleotides, the CDR3 is TGTGCCAGCAGTTACCTTAGCGGGGGGGCCACCAATGAGCAGTTCTTC. This chain connects TRBV6-2 or TRBV6-3 to TRBJ2-1; 11 bases are a match to TRBD2. V shed 2 bases and J 6 bases; nucleotides not matched to a gene: 6. The CDR3 length is 16 residues. The germline gives CDR1 MNHEY, CDR2 SVGEGT.

The chain uses TRBV4-1 and TRBJ2-3; 11 positions match TRBD2. This CDR3 contains 16 residues. The V and J ends lost 3 bases and 9 bases, in that order; junction bases with no gene match: 11. Germline CDR1 is MGHRA and CDR2 is YSYEKL. The CDR3 sequence is CASSQILAGDPGTQYF. CDR3 in DNA: TGCGCCAGCAGCCAGATACTAGCGGGGGACCCAGGGACGCAGTATTTT.

The chain joins TRBV7-2 to TRBJ2-7, with TRBD2 matching 8 bases. Germline V CDR1 and CDR2: SGHTA, FQGNSA. The CDR3 spans 14 residues. Trimming removed 4 bases from V and 5 bases from J; junction bases left unmatched: 7. The CDR3 bases are TGTGCCAGCAGCTCCGGGGGGGGTCTGGACGAGCAGTACTTC. Amino acid sequence: CASSSGGGLDEQYF.

Only a few counts were recorded for this clonotype. This chain links TRBV14 with TRBJ2-1; TRBD1 matches 7 bases. Germline assignment: CDR1 SGHDN and CDR2 FVKESK. The junction had 17 bases not matched to a gene; V was cut back by 5 bases and J by 7 bases. This CDR3 is 17 amino acids long. CDR3 amino acids: CASSWRPTGLVRNEQFF. The DNA of the CDR3 is TGTGCCAGCAGCTGGCGTCCGACAGGGCTCGTGAGAAATGAGCAGTTCTTC.

Only a few counts were recorded for this clonotype. The chain employs TRBV5-1 and TRBJ2-1; no clear D. The CDR3 length is 16 residues. CDR1 is SGHRS, CDR2 YFSETQ, per germline. V was cut by 0 bases and J by 8 bases, with 18 bases left in between. The CDR3 protein is CASSLARSAVVDEQFF. DNA of the CDR3: TGCGCCAGCAGCTTGGCAAGGTCTGCCGTAGTCGATGAGCAGTTCTTC.

Only a few counts were recorded for this clonotype. The V gene is TRBV20-1, the J gene TRBJ1-5, with 7 nucleotides matching TRBD1. There are 15 residues in the CDR3. Germline CDR1 is DFQATT and CDR2 is SNEGSKA (reference sequence). The junction had 14 bases not matched to a gene; V was cut back by 5 bases and J by 7 bases. CDR3: CSASQGSRVWQPQHF. The CDR3 DNA is TGCAGTGCTTCACAGGGGTCCCGAGTTTGGCAGCCCCAGCATTTT.

The J gene is TRBJ2-1, the V gene TRBV29-1, with TRBD1 identical over 7 bases. The CDR3 runs 14 residues. V was clipped by 6 bases and J by 9 bases; unmatched bases: 14. Germline values: CDR1 SQVTM, CDR2 ANQGSEA. The CDR3 here is CSVPTGRSTPEQFF. CDR3 DNA sequence: TGCAGCGTCCCGACAGGGCGAAGCACCCCTGAGCAGTTCTTC.

Regarding this clonotype: Being one base from a much bigger clone, this may be a read error. The chain carries TRBV6-2 or TRBV6-3 and TRBJ2-1; D may be TRBD1 (7 bases). The ends were cut back, 5 bases at V and 14 bases at J, with 22 bases in the middle. The CDR3 runs to 14 residues. Germline CDR1 is MNHEY and CDR2 is SVGEGT. As DNA, the CDR3 is TGTGCCAGCAGTACAAGCCCGGACAGGTGGAGGGAGTTCTTC. This translates into CASSTSPDRWREFF.

This clonotype has only a few counts. J is TRBJ2-7 and V is TRBV7-2, with 7 bases matching TRBD1. The J segment lost 5 bases and the V segment lost 0 bases, leaving 4 bases of the junction unmatched. Germline V gene data show CDR1 as SGHTA and CDR2 as FQGNSA. This CDR3 has 14 amino acids. CDR3: CASSLAPGGNEQYF. In DNA, the CDR3 is TGTGCCAGCAGCTTAGCGCCAGGGGGTAACGAGCAGTACTTC.